Shown below are 5 T cell receptor beta chains from a single sample sequenced in a study of technical replicates of blood from a few donors. Sequencing was performed with immunoSEQ multiplex PCR; in TCRdb, only in-frame clones are kept and a portion is missing. The profile covers approximately 76,000 clones, with 90% to 95% appearing a single time and around 0.24% taken by the ten largest. Sequencing was done on a sample of T cells isolated from PBMCs. The receptor source for this set is a human donor in good health.

The rearrangement links TRBV7-2 to TRBJ1-2; D is ambiguous. CDR1 is SGHTA and CDR2 is FQGNSA in the germline V gene. Trimming stripped 2 bases from V and 4 bases from J, with 5 bases between. CDR3 length: 12 amino acids. The CDR3 nucleotides read TGTGCCAGCAGCTTATACGGCTATGGCTACACCTTC. Its translation: CASSLYGYGYTF.

The chain uses TRBV5-6 and TRBJ2-3; a weak D match, TRBD2 (6 bases). The germline V gene encodes CDR1 SGHDT and CDR2 YYEEEE. The V end lost 2 bases, the J end lost 4 bases, and 8 bases lay between the germline ends. The CDR3 is 13 residues long. CDR3 region: CASSFGGPDTQYF. Written as DNA, the CDR3 is TGTGCCAGCAGCTTCGGAGGGCCAGATACGCAGTATTTT.

The J gene is TRBJ1-2, the V gene TRBV5-4; 9 bases fit TRBD1. Germline-derived CDR1 and CDR2 are SGHNT and YYREEE (reference sequence). This CDR3 has 14 amino acids. J was trimmed by 5 bases and V by 4 bases; bases with no gene match: 6. The CDR3 sequence is CASSQTGGLYGYTF. As DNA, the CDR3 is TGTGCCAGCAGCCAGACAGGGGGGCTATATGGCTACACCTTC.

The CDR3 loop reads CASSSGQSGNTIYF. The CDR3 DNA reads as TGTGCCAGCAGCTCCGGACAGTCTGGAAACACCATATATTTT. V and J are TRBV6-1 and TRBJ1-3; possible D gene TRBD1, 6 bases. Trimming pared 6 bases from V and 1 base from J, leaving 10 bases between. The length of the CDR3 is 14 residues. Per germline, CDR1 MNHNS and CDR2 SASEGT.

V is TRBV7-9 and J is TRBJ2-5, with D perhaps matching TRBD1 (5 bases). This CDR3 region has 13 residues. Germline loops: CDR1 SEHNR, CDR2 FQNEAQ (reference sequence). The V end lost 7 bases, the J end lost 5 bases, and 14 bases lay between the germline ends. CDR3 coding DNA: TGTGCCAGCAACCCGCCAGGGTCGGAGACCCAGTACTTC. As protein: CASNPPGSETQYF.